This T cell receptor beta chain is drawn from a study of CD8 T cells in ankylosing spondylitis. Study-level findings and limits: Disease-linked clones reportedly concentrated significantly in matched ankylosing spondylitis synovial fluid.

The sample holds a few counts of this clonotype. Its antigen is not identified. The CDR3 has 14 amino acids. V dropped 2 bases and J dropped 6; count of bases not matched to a gene: 8. The germline gives CDR1 DFQATT, CDR2 SNEGSKA (reference sequence). Libraries for TCR beta were made by quantitative 5'-RACE with molecular barcodes. TCRdb re-analysed the 5' RACE reads in MiXCR, keeping a single row per CDR3 protein. The top ten clones hold over 50% of a sample with about 89,000 distinct CDR3 sequences, under 30% of them seen once. V and J are TRBV20-1 and TRBJ2-3; TRBD2 aligns across 7 bases. Sequencing was performed on blood, either unsorted or a sorted T cell fraction (not recorded which). The sequence was obtained from a male donor with ankylosing spondylitis or in good health (not recorded which). CDR3 DNA: TGCAGTGCTAGACCTAGCGGACAATCTGATACGCAGTATTTT. Amino acids: CSARPSGQSDTQYF.